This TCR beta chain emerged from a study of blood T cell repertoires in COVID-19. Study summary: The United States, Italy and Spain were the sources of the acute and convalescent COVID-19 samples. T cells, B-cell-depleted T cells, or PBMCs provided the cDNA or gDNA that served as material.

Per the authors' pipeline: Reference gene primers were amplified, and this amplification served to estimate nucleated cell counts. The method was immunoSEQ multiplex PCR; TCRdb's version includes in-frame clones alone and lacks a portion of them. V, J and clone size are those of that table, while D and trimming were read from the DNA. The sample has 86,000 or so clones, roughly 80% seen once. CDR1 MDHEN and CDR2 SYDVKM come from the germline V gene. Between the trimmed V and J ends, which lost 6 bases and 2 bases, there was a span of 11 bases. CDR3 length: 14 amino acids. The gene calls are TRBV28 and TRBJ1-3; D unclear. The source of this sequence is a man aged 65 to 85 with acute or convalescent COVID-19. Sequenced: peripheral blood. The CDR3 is CASSLGGAGNTIYF. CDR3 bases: TGTGCCAGCAGCCTAGGTGGAGCTGGAAACACCATATATTTT.